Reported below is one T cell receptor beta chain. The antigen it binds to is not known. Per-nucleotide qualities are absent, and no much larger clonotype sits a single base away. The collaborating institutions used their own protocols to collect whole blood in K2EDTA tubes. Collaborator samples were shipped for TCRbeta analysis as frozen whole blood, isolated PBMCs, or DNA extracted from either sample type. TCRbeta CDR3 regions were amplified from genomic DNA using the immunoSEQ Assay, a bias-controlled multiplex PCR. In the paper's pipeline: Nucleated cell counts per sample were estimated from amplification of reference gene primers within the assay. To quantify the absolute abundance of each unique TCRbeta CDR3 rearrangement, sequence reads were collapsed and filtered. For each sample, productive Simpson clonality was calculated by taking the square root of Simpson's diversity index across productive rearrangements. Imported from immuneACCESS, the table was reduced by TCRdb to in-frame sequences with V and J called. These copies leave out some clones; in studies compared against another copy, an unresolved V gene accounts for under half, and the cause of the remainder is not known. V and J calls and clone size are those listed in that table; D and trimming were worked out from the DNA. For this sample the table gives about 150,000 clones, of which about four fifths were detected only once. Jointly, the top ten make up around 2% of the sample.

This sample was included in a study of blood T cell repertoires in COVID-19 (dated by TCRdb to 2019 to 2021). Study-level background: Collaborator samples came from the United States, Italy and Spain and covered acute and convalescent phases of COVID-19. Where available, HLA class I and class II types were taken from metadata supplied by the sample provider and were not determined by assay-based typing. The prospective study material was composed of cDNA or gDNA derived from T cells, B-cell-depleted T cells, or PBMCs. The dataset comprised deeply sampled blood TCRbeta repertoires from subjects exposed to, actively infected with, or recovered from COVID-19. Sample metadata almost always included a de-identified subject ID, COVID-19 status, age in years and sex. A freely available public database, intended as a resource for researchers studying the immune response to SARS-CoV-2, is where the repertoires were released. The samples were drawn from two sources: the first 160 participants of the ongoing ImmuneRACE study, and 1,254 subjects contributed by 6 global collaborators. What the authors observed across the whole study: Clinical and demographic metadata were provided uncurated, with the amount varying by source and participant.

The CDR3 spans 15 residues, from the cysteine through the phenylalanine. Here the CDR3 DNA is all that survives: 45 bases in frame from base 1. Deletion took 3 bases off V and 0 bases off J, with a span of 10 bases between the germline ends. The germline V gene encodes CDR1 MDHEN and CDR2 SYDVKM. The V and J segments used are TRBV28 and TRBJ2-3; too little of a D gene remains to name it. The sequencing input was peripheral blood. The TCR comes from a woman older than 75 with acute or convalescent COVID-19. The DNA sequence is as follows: TGTGCCAGCAGTTTGAGGTCCTCTAGCACAGATACGCAGTATTTT. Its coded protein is CASSLRSSSTDTQYF.